This entry lists 9 T cell receptor beta chains sequenced from one sample in a study of T cell changes during pregnancy in multiple sclerosis. Profiled with immunoSEQ multiplex PCR; TCRdb holds only in-frame clones, not every one. The sample includes more than 55,000 clones, approximately 90% of them seen just once. The material was peripheral blood, obtained in the second trimester of pregnancy. The receptors come from a female donor with multiple sclerosis, enrolled in a pregnancy study.

The chain recombines TRBV2 with TRBJ2-3; 11 bases align to TRBD2. There are 16 residues in the CDR3. The V and J ends lost 6 bases and 3 bases, in that order; junction bases with no gene match: 8. Germline V lookup: CDR1 SNHLY, CDR2 FYNNEI. The CDR3 coding sequence is TGTGCCAGCAGGACCGGGACTAGCGGTTGGACAGATACGCAGTATTTT. Its translation is CASRTGTSGWTDTQYF. The full variable domain, in which reference TRBV2 and TRBJ2-3 provide the parts outside the CDR3, is EPEVTQTPSHQVTQMGQEVILRCVPISNHLYFYWYRQILGQKVEFLVSFYNNEISEKSEIFDDQFSVERPDGSNFTLKIRSTKLEDSAMYFCASRTGTSGWTDTQYFGPGTRLTVL.

This clone was recorded a few times. The chain combines TRBV6-4 with TRBJ1-5; D possibly corresponds to TRBD1 (5 bases). Germline V gene data show CDR1 as MRHNA and CDR2 as SNTAGT. V was cut by 3 bases and J by 3 bases, with 6 bases left in between. The length of the CDR3 is 13 residues. The CDR3, as DNA: TGTGCCAGCAGTGAGGACACCAATCAGCCCCAGCATTTT. Its protein is CASSEDTNQPQHF.

This chain connects TRBV6-4 to TRBJ2-7; 13 bases are shared with TRBD2. The CDR3 sequence is 15 residues long. From germline, CDR1 is MRHNA and CDR2 SNTAGT. Germline trimming cut 6 bases from V and 0 bases from J; bases unmatched to any gene: 2. CDR3 region: CASRRTSGSSYEQYF. In DNA, the CDR3 is TGTGCCAGCAGACGGACTAGCGGGAGCTCCTACGAGCAGTACTTC.

CDR3 sequence (DNA): TGTGCCACCACCGACAGGGGGTTCGCGGACACTGAAGCTTTCTTT. Its protein product is CATTDRGFADTEAFF. The chain combines TRBV15 with TRBJ1-1; 9 nucleotides line up with TRBD1. With V trimmed by 7 bases and J by 3 bases, 9 bases remained unmatched. The V gene's germline CDR1 is LNHNV and CDR2 YYDKDF (reference sequence). The CDR3 loop spans 15 amino acids.

This clone was found a few times. The chain joins TRBV19 to TRBJ1-5; perhaps TRBD1 as D (5 bases). Trimming left V 10 bases short and J 4 bases short, with 11 bases between. There are 12 residues in the CDR3. Germline values: CDR1 LNHDA, CDR2 SQIVND (reference sequence). CDR3 nucleotide sequence: TGTGCCACTCGACGGGGGAATCAGCCCCAGCATTTT. Amino acids: CATRRGNQPQHF.

This sequence joins TRBV28 and TRBJ2-7, with 8 nucleotides matching TRBD1. CDR3 length: 15 residues. With V trimmed by 2 bases and J by 2 bases, 5 bases remained unmatched. Germline V CDR1 and CDR2: MDHEN, SYDVKM. The CDR3 region is CASSLGQGPAYEQYF. The CDR3 region has the DNA TGTGCCAGCAGTTTAGGACAGGGCCCCGCCTACGAGCAGTACTTC. The full variable domain, in which reference TRBV28 and TRBJ2-7 provide the parts outside the CDR3, is DVKVTQSSRYLVKRTGEKVFLECVQDMDHENMFWYRQDPGLGLRLIYFSYDVKMKEKGDIPEGYSVSREKKERFSLILESASTNQTSMYLCASSLGQGPAYEQYFGPGTRLTVT.

This chain links TRBV11-3 with TRBJ2-2; TRBD2 agrees at 10 bases. With V trimmed by 3 bases and J by 6 bases, 4 bases remained unmatched. This CDR3 comprises 15 residues. CDR1 SGHNT and CDR2 YENEEA come from the germline V gene. The CDR3 DNA follows: TGTGCCAGCAGCTTTAGCGGGGGGACTTCCGGGGAGCTGTTTTTT. Translation gives CASSFSGGTSGELFF.

The gene calls are TRBV19 and TRBJ1-1, with D maybe TRBD1 (5 bases). CDR1 LNHDA and CDR2 SQIVND come from the germline V gene (reference sequence). Trimming stripped 8 bases from V and 2 bases from J, with 9 bases between. The CDR3 loop spans 12 amino acids. The CDR3 spells CASSDRNTEAFF. The CDR3 coding sequence is TGTGCCAGTTCAGACAGAAACACTGAAGCTTTCTTT.

The genes are TRBV28 and TRBJ2-7; no clear D. The CDR3 length is 11 residues. Trimming removed 4 bases from V and 7 bases from J, with 8 bases in between. Germline V gene lookup returns CDR1 MDHEN and CDR2 SYDVKM. The CDR3 spells CASSSRWEQYF. The CDR3 DNA is TGTGCCAGCAGTTCGCGATGGGAGCAGTACTTC. The full variable domain, rest sourced from reference TRBV28 and TRBJ2-7, is DVKVTQSSRYLVKRTGEKVFLECVQDMDHENMFWYRQDPGLGLRLIYFSYDVKMKEKGDIPEGYSVSREKKERFSLILESASTNQTSMYLCASSSRWEQYFGPGTRLTVT.